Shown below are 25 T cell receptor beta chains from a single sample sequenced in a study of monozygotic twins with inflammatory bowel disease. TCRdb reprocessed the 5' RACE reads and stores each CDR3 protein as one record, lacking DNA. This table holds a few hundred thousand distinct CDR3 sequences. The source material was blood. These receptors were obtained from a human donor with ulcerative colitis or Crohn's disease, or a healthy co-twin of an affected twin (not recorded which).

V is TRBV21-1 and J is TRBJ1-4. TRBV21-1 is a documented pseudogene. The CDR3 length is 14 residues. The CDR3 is CASPKRGWNEKLCF.

The CDR3 is CASSLVGTLNTGELFF. This rearrangement joins TRBV5-1 to TRBJ2-2; the TCRdb D gene call, TRBD1, has no DNA to confirm it. This CDR3 has 16 residues. Germline V gene sequence: CDR1 SGHRS, CDR2 YFSETQ.

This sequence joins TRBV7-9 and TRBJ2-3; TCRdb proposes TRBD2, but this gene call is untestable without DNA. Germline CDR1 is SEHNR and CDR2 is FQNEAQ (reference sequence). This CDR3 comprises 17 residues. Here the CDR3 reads CASSSADSGGSTDTQYF.

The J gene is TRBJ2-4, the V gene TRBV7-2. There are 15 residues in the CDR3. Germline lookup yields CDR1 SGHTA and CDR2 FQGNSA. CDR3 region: CASSLGGEAKNIQYF.

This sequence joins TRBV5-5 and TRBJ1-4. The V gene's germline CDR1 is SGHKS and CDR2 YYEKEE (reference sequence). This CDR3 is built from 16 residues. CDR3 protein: CASSLDPGGRVEKLFF.

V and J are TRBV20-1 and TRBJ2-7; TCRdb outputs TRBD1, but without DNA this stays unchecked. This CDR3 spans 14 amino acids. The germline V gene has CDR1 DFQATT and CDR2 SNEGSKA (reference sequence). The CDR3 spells CSARQQGILYEQYF.

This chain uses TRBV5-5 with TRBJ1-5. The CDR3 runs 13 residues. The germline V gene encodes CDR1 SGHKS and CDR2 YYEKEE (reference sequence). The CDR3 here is CASSLDVEQPQHF.

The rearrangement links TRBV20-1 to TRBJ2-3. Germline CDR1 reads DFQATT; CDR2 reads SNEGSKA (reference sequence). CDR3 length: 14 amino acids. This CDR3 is CSARETRNTDTQYF.

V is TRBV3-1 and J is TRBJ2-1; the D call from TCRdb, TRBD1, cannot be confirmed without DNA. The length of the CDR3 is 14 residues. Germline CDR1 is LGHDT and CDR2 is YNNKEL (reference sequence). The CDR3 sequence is CASSQYRGMNEQFF.

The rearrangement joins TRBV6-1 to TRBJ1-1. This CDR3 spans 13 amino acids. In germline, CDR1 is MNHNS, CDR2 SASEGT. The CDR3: CASSAVNRPEAFF.

The CDR3 region is CASSPGGLQETQYF. The chain uses TRBV7-2 and TRBJ2-5; TCRdb's D call, TRBD1, is unchecked because there is no DNA. Per the germline V gene, CDR1 is SGHTA and CDR2 is FQGNSA. This CDR3 contains 14 residues.

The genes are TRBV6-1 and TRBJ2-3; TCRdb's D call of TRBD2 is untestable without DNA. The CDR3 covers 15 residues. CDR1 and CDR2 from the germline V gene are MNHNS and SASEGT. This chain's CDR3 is CASRILAGVADTQYF.

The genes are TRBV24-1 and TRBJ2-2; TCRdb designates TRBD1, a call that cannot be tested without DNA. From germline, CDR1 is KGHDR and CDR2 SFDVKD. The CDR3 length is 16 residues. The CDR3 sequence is CATSDWGQEGTGELFF.

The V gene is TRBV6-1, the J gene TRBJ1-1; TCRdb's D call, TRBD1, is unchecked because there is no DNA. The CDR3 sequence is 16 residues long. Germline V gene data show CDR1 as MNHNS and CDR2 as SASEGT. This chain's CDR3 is CASSPDRGKARSEAFF.

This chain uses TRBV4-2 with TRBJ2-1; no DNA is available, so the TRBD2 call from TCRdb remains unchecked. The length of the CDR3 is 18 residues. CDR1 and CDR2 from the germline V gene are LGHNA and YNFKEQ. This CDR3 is CASSQDLLAGSSYNEQFF.

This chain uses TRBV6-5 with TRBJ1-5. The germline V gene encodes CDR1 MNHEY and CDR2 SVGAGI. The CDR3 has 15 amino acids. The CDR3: CASISILYSNQPQHF.

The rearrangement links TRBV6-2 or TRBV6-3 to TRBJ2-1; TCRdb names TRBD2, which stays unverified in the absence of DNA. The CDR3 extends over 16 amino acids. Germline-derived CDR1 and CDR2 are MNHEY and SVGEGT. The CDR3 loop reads CAISLTGTSSLNEQFF.

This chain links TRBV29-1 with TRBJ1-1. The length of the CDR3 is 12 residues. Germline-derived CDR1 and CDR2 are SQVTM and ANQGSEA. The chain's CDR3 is CSVRSLNTEAFF. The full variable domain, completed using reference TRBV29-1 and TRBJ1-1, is SAVISQKPSRDICQRGTSLTIQCQVDSQVTMMFWYRQQPGQSLTLIATANQGSEATYESGFVIDKFPISRPNLTFSTLTVSNMSPEDSSIYLCSVRSLNTEAFFGQGTRLTVV.

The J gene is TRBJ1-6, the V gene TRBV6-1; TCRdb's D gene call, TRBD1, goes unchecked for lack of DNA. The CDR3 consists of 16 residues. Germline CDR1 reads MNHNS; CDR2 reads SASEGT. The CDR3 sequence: CASSDRGVVYNSPLHF.

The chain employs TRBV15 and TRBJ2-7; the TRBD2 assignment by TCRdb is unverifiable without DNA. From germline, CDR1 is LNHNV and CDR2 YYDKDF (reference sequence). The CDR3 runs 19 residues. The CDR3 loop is CATSRTTFSGGASPLKQYF. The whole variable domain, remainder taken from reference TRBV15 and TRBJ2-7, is DAMVIQNPRYQVTQFGKPVTLSCSQTLNHNVMYWYQQKSSQAPKLLFHYYDKDFNNEADTPDNFQSRRPNTSFCFLDIRSPGLGDTAMYLCATSRTTFSGGASPLKQYFGPGTRLTVT.

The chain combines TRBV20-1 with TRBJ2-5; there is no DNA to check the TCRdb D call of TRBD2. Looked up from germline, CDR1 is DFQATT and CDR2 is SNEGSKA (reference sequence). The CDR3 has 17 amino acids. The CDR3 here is CSARDSKLGTIGETQYF.

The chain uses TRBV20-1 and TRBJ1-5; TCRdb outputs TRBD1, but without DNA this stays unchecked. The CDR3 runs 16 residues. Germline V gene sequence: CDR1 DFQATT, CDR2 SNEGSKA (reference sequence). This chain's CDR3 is CSATDGGRSGNQPQHF.

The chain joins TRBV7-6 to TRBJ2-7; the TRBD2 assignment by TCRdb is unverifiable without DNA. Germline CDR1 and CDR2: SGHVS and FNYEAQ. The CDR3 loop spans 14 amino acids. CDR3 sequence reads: CASSSPSVTYEQYF.

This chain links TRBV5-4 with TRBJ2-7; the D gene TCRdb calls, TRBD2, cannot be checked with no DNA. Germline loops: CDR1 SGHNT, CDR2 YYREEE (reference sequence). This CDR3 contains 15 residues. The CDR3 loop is CASSQLGESNNEQYF.

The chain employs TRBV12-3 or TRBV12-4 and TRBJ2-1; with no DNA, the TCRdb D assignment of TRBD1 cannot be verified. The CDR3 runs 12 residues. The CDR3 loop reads CASTPGGKEQFF.